This T cell receptor (beta chain) was sequenced for a study of vaccination effects on CD4 cells after COVID-19. Viral peptide pool expansion of antigen-specific CD4+ T cells preceded sequencing in the ViraFEST assay. Subsequent to ten to eleven days of culture, CD4+ T cells were isolated. The person's infection with SARS-CoV-2, confirmed by PCR, took place between March and December 2020. Vaccination of participants consisted of two doses of either the BNT162b2 or mRNA-1273 vaccine. On this clone itself: Antigen unknown.

Generated by immunoSEQ multiplex PCR, the TCRdb table keeps only in-frame clones and is missing some. The data hold more than 15,000 clones, with 74% observed a single time. The sequencing here drew on CD4+ T cells from PBMCs cultured with SARS-CoV-2 spike peptides, taken after COVID-19 vaccination. The sequence derives from a human donor who had a prior SARS-CoV-2 infection.

CDR3 coding DNA: TGTGCCAGCAGCTTAACGACGAGGGGAGGCGAGCAGTACTTC. Residues: CASSLTTRGGEQYF. This rearrangement joins TRBV7-9 to TRBJ2-7, with D possibly matching TRBD2 (6 bases). Germline V gene sequence: CDR1 SEHNR, CDR2 FQNEAQ (reference sequence). Trimming took off 2 bases at V and 6 bases at J, with 14 bases between the two ends. The CDR3 sequence is 14 residues long.